These T cell receptor beta chains were read from a single sample in a study of CD8 T cells in Susac syndrome. TCRdb processed the immunoSEQ multiplex PCR reads anew with MiXCR; each CDR3 protein has one entry. The sample contains 400,000 or so distinct CDR3 sequences, more than 80% of which appear only once. The sequenced sample consisted of CD8+ T cells from PBMCs. All receptors come from a human donor with multiple sclerosis. Both conserved end residues are part of each CDR3. Each record gives: D gene, J gene, clone size, V gene, CDR3 protein, CDR3 DNA. A D gene is named only where the DNA matches it firmly. Clone size is shown for a subset of rows, as once, few, many or a class of expanded clone.

>NA|TRBJ2-7|once|TRBV27
CASSPRGGGAYEQYF
TGTGCCAGCAGTCCTCGGGGCGGGGGCGCCTACGAGCAGTACTTC
>NA|TRBJ2-1|NA|TRBV5-1
CASSFRNGTYNEQFF
TGCGCCAGCAGCTTCCGTAACGGGACCTACAATGAGCAGTTCTTC
>TRBD2|TRBJ2-2|NA|TRBV28
CASSFSRLARELFF
TGTGCCAGCAGTTTCTCGCGACTAGCTAGAGAGCTGTTTTTT
>TRBD1|TRBJ1-1|NA|TRBV19
CASILGQGVRTEAFF
TGTGCCAGTATTCTGGGGCAGGGGGTGAGAACTGAAGCTTTCTTT
>NA|TRBJ2-1|NA|TRBV7-6
CASSYKGDTGNEQFF
TGTGCCAGCAGCTATAAAGGGGACACTGGGAATGAGCAGTTCTTC
>NA|TRBJ1-1|NA|TRBV25-1
CASSEGPASNTEAFF
TGTGCCAGCAGTGAAGGGCCAGCTTCAAACACTGAAGCTTTCTTT
>TRBD1|TRBJ1-5|NA|TRBV10-3
CAISEPGQGDQPQHF
TGTGCCATCAGTGAACCGGGACAGGGTGATCAGCCCCAGCATTTT
>NA|TRBJ2-6|NA|TRBV12-5
CASGLAGLAGANVLTF
TGTGCTAGTGGTCTCGCAGGCCTAGCTGGGGCCAACGTCCTGACTTTC
>TRBD2|TRBJ2-5|once|TRBV3-1
CASSQDRLAGGWETQYF
TGTGCCAGCAGCCAAGATCGACTAGCGGGAGGGTGGGAGACCCAGTACTTC
>TRBD1|TRBJ1-1|few|TRBV6-1
CASRWTGNTEAFF
TGTGCCAGCAGGTGGACAGGGAACACTGAAGCTTTCTTT
>TRBD1|TRBJ1-1|once|TRBV7-2
CASSLVGGQGPRTEAFF
TGTGCCAGCAGCTTGGTAGGGGGACAGGGACCGAGGACTGAAGCTTTCTTT
>NA|TRBJ1-1|NA|TRBV4-1
CASSQDSRVTEAFF
TGCGCCAGCAGCCAAGATTCCCGAGTCACTGAAGCTTTCTTT
>NA|TRBJ2-2|NA|TRBV15
CATSRGTGNTGELFF
TGTGCCACCAGCAGAGGGACTGGGAACACCGGGGAGCTGTTTTTT
>TRBD2|TRBJ2-1|NA|TRBV18
CASSKGTSSRGHNEQFF
TGTGCCAGCTCAAAAGGGACTAGCTCTAGGGGGCACAATGAGCAGTTCTTC
>NA|TRBJ1-2|few|TRBV20-1
CSARGQHDYGYTF
TGCAGTGCTAGAGGGCAGCACGACTATGGCTACACCTTC
>NA|TRBJ1-2|NA|TRBV25-1
CASSSLTGGHGYTF
TGTGCCAGCAGTTCTCTGACAGGAGGCCATGGCTACACCTTC
>TRBD1|TRBJ2-7|NA|TRBV14
CASSHVLTTGNEQYF
TGTGCCAGCAGCCACGTGTTGACGACAGGGAACGAGCAGTACTTC
>NA|TRBJ1-1|once|TRBV5-6
CASSLGMAEAFF
TGTGCCAGCAGCTTGGGGATGGCTGAAGCTTTCTTT
>NA|TRBJ1-2|NA|TRBV2
CASRTVNYGYTF
TGTGCCAGTCGGACAGTCAACTATGGCTACACCTTC
>NA|TRBJ2-7|NA|TRBV27
CASSRSAETYEQYF
TGTGCCAGCTCTCGGAGTGCGGAAACCTACGAGCAGTACTTC
>NA|TRBJ1-2|NA|TRBV12-3/TRBV12-4
CASSWGPVANYGYTF
TGTGCCAGCTCCTGGGGGCCGGTAGCTAACTATGGCTACACCTTC
>NA|TRBJ1-5|NA|TRBV2
CASSEPPLAYHPDFNQPQHF
TGTGCCAGCAGTGAACCGCCTCTAGCCTACCATCCCGACTTTAATCAGCCCCAGCATTTT
>TRBD1|TRBJ1-1|NA|TRBV6-1
CASSGPLQGAVNTEAFF
TGTGCCAGCAGTGGCCCGTTACAGGGGGCGGTGAACACTGAAGCTTTCTTT
>TRBD1|TRBJ1-1|once|TRBV7-2
CASSLLTRGPTEAFF
TGTGCCAGCAGTTTATTGACCAGGGGGCCGACTGAAGCTTTCTTT
>NA|TRBJ2-7|NA|TRBV27
CASSKNYEQYF
TGTGCCAGCAGTAAAAACTACGAGCAGTACTTC
>NA|TRBJ2-3|once|TRBV5-1
CASSSNGADTQYF
TGCGCCAGCAGCTCGAACGGGGCAGATACGCAGTATTTT
>NA|TRBJ2-7|NA|TRBV4-1
CASSLGPSDEQYF
TGCGCCAGCAGCCTGGGACCCTCTGACGAGCAGTACTTC
>NA|TRBJ1-1|NA|TRBV20-1
CSARDPGRENTEAFF
TGCAGTGCTAGAGATCCGGGCAGGGAGAACACTGAAGCTTTCTTT
>TRBD2|TRBJ2-7|few|TRBV6-1
CASSDQAGDTYEQYF
TGTGCCAGCAGTGACCAAGCGGGAGACACCTACGAGCAGTACTTC
>TRBD1|TRBJ1-1|NA|TRBV29-1
CSAAGGANTEAFF
TGCAGCGCAGCAGGGGGCGCTAACACTGAAGCTTTCTTT
>NA|TRBJ1-4|NA|TRBV12-3/TRBV12-4
CASPPGGAPNEKLFF
TGTGCCAGCCCACCGGGGGGCGCGCCTAATGAAAAACTGTTTTTT
>TRBD1|TRBJ2-2|NA|TRBV11-2
CASSLKDRGYTGELFF
TGTGCCAGCAGCTTAAAGGACAGGGGCTACACCGGGGAGCTGTTTTTT
>NA|TRBJ2-1|NA|TRBV2
CASRDYNEQFF
TGTGCCAGCAGAGACTACAATGAGCAGTTCTTC
>NA|TRBJ2-3|NA|TRBV27
CASSPGLDLFTDTQYF
TGTGCCAGCAGCCCGGGACTCGACCTATTCACAGATACGCAGTATTTT
>TRBD1|TRBJ1-5|NA|TRBV28
CASSPYQGGGNQPQHF
TGTGCCAGCAGTCCATATCAGGGGGGAGGCAATCAGCCCCAGCATTTT
>NA|TRBJ1-3|NA|TRBV30
CAAPGNSGNTIYF
TGTGCCGCCCCCGGCAACTCTGGAAACACCATATATTTT
>NA|TRBJ2-1|NA|TRBV20-1
CSARVSLWAYNEQFF
TGCAGTGCTAGAGTTTCATTATGGGCTTACAATGAGCAGTTCTTC
>NA|TRBJ2-6|NA|TRBV12-3/TRBV12-4
CASSLSARESSGANVLTF
TGTGCCAGCAGTTTATCGGCCAGGGAATCCTCTGGGGCCAACGTCCTGACTTTC
>NA|TRBJ2-7|few|TRBV5-6
CASSHPLYEQYF
TGTGCCAGCAGCCATCCCCTCTACGAGCAGTACTTC
>NA|TRBJ2-1|NA|TRBV12-3/TRBV12-4
CASSFLAINEQFF
TGTGCCAGCAGTTTTTTGGCGATCAATGAGCAGTTCTTC
>NA|TRBJ2-7|few|TRBV4-1
CASGYPSKNYEQYF
TGCGCCAGCGGGTACCCCTCTAAAAACTACGAGCAGTACTTC
>TRBD1|TRBJ2-5|once|TRBV30
CAWGQGGLQETQYF
TGTGCCTGGGGACAGGGCGGATTACAAGAGACCCAGTACTTC
>TRBD2|TRBJ2-5|NA|TRBV6-5
CASSYSQGGQETQYF
TGTGCCAGCAGTTACTCGCAGGGAGGGCAAGAGACCCAGTACTTC
>TRBD2|TRBJ2-7|NA|TRBV6-1
CASRPLGGREDEQYF
TGTGCCAGCAGACCTCTGGGGGGGAGAGAAGACGAGCAGTACTTC
>NA|TRBJ2-2|NA|TRBV5-8
CASSLRGGAGELFF
TGTGCCAGCAGCTTGAGGGGGGGCGCCGGGGAGCTGTTTTTT
>NA|TRBJ2-2|NA|TRBV13
CASRYLAEYTGELFF
TGTGCCAGCAGATACCTTGCGGAATACACCGGGGAGCTGTTTTTT
>TRBD2|TRBJ2-1|NA|TRBV3-1
CAIASGGVNEQFF
TGTGCCATCGCTAGCGGGGGGGTCAATGAGCAGTTCTTC
>NA|TRBJ2-7|NA|TRBV30
CAWSASQGYEQYF
TGTGCCTGGAGTGCCTCGCAGGGCTACGAGCAGTACTTC